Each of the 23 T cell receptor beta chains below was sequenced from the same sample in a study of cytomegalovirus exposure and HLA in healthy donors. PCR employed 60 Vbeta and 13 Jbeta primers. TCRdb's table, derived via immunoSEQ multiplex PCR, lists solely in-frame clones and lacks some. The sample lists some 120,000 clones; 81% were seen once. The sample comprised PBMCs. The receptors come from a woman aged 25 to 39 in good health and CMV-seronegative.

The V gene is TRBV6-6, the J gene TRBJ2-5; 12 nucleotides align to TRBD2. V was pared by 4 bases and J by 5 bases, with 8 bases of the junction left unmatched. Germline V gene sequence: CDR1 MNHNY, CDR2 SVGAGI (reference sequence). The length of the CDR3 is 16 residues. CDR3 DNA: TGTGCCAGCAGTTCCGGACTAGCGGGACAGGGGGAGACCCAGTACTTC. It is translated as CASSSGLAGQGETQYF.

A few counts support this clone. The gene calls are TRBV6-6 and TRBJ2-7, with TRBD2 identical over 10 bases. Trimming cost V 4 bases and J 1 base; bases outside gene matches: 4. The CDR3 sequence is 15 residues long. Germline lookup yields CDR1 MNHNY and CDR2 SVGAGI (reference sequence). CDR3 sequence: CASSSPGLASYEQYF. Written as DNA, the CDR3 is TGTGCCAGCAGTTCGCCGGGACTAGCGTCCTACGAGCAGTACTTC.

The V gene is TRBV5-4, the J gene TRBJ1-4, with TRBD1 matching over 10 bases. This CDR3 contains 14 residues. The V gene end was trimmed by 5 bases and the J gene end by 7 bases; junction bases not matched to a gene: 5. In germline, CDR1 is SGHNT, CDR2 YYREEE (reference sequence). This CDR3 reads CASSPDRGTEKLFF. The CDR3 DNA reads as TGTGCCAGCAGTCCGGACAGGGGGACTGAAAAACTGTTTTTT.

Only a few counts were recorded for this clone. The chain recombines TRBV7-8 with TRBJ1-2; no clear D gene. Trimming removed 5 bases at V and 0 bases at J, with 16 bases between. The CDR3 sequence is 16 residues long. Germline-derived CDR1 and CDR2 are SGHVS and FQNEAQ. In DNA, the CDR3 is TGTGCCAGCAGCCGTACCGTAGAGCCGACTAACTATGGCTACACCTTC. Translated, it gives CASSRTVEPTNYGYTF. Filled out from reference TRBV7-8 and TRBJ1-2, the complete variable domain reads GAGVSQSPRYKVAKRGQDVALRCDPISGHVSLFWYQQALGQGPEFLTYFQNEAQLDKSGLPSDRFFAERPEGSVSTLKIQRTQQEDSAVYLCASSRTVEPTNYGYTFGSGTRLTVV.

The CDR3 spells CASSFGPGEGRYQPQHF. Written as DNA, the CDR3 is TGTGCCAGCAGTTTTGGGCCTGGAGAGGGTCGGTATCAGCCCCAGCATTTT. This rearrangement joins TRBV27 to TRBJ1-5; D is unclear. Germline-derived CDR1 and CDR2 are MNHEY and SMNVEV (reference sequence). The CDR3 is 17 residues long. The ends were cut back, 3 bases at V and 5 bases at J, with 20 bases in the middle.

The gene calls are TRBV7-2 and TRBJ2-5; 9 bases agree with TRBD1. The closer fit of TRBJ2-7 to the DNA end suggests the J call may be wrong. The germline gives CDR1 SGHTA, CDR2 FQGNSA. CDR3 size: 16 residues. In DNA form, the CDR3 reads TGTGCCAGCAGCTTAAGCTGGGACAGGGATCCCTACGAGCAGTACTTC. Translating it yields CASSLSWDRDPYEQYF.

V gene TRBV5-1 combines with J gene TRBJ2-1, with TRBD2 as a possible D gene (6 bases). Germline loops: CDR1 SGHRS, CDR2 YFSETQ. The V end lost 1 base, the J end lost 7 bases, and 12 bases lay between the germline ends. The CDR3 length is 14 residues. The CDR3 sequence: CASSLFSGPNEQFF. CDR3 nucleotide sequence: TGCGCCAGCAGCTTGTTCAGCGGGCCAAATGAGCAGTTCTTC.

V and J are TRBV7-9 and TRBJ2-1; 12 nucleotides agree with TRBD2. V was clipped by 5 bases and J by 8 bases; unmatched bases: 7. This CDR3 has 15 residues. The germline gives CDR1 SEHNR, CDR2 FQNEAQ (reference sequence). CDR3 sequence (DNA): TGTGCCAGCAGCCAGACGACTAGCGGGAGCTATGAGCAGTTCTTC. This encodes CASSQTTSGSYEQFF.

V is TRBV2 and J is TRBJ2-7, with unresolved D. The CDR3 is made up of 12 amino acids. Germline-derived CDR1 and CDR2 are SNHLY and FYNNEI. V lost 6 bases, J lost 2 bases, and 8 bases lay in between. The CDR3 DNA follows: TGTGCCAGCAGAGACAACGCCTACGAGCAGTACTTC. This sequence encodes CASRDNAYEQYF.

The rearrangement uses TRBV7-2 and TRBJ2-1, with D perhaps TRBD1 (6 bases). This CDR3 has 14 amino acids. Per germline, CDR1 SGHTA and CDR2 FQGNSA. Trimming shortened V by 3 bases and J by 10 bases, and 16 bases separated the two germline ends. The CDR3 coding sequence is TGTGCCAGCAGCTTGAAGGAACAGGGTACCGAGCAGTTCTTC. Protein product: CASSLKEQGTEQFF.

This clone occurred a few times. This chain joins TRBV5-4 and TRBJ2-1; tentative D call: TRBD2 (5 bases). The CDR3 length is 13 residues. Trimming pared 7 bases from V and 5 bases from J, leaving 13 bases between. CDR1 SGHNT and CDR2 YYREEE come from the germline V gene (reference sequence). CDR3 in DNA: TGTGCCAGCGCCGCGGAGGTACACAATGAGCAGTTCTTC. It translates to CASAAEVHNEQFF.

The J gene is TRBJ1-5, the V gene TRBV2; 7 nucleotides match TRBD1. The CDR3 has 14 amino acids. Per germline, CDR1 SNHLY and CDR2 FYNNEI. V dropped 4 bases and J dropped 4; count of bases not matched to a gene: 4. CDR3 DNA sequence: TGTGCCAGCAGTGTCCAGGGGGGAAATCAGCCCCAGCATTTT. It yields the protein CASSVQGGNQPQHF.

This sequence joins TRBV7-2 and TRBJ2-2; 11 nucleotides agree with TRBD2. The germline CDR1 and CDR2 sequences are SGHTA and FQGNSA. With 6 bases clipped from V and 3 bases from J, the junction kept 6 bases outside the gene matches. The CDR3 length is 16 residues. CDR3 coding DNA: TGTGCCAGCAGAATAGCGGGAGGGCCTGACACCGGGGAGCTGTTTTTT. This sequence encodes CASRIAGGPDTGELFF.

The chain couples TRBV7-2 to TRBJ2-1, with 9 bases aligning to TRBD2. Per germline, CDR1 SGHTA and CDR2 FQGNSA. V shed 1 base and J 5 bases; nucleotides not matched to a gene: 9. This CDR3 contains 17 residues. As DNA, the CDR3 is TGTGCCAGCAGCTTAGGTCCCGTCGCTAGCGGGGACAATGAGCAGTTCTTC. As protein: CASSLGPVASGDNEQFF.

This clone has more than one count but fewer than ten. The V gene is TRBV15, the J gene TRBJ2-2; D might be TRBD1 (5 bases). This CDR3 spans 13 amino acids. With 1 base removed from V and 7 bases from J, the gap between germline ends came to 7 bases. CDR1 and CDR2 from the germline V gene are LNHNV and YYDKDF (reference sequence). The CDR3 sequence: CATSRAGNGELFF. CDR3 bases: TGTGCCACCAGCAGAGCAGGGAACGGGGAGCTGTTTTTT.

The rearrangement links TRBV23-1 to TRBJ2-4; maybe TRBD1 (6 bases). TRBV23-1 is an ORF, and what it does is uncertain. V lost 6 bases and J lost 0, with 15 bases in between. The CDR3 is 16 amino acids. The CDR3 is CASRGPGTPAKNIQYF. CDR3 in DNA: TGCGCCAGCAGAGGTCCCGGGACACCAGCCAAAAACATTCAGTACTTC.

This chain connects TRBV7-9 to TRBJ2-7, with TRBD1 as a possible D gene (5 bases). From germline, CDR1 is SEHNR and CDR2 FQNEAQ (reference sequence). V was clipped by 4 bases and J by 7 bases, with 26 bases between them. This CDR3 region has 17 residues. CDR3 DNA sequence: TGTGCCAGCAGCTCCCCCGTCAGGACACCGATCTTGAGAGAGCAGTACTTC. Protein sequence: CASSSPVRTPILREQYF.

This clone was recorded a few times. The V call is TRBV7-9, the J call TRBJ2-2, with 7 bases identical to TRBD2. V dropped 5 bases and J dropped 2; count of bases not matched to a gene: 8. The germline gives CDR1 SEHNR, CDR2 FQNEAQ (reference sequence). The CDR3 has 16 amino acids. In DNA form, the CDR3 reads TGTGCCAGCAGCCAAGGTGCGGGACTAAACACCGGGGAGCTGTTTTTT. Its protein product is CASSQGAGLNTGELFF.

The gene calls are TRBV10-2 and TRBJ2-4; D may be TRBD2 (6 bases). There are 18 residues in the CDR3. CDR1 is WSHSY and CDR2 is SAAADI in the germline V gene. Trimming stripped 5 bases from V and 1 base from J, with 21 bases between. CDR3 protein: CASSQRPPGLSAKNIQYF. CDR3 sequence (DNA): TGCGCCAGCAGTCAGAGACCTCCGGGACTCTCCGCCAAAAACATTCAGTACTTC.

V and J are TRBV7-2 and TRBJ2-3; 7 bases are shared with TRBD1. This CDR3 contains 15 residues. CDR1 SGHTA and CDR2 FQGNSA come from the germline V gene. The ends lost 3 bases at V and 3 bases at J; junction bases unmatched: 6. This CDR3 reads CASSFDRVGTDTQYF. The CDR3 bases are TGTGCCAGCAGCTTTGACAGGGTGGGGACAGATACGCAGTATTTT. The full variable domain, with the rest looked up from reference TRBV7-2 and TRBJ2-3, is GAGVSQSPSNKVTEKGKDVELRCDPISGHTALYWYRQSLGQGLEFLIYFQGNSAPDKSGLPSDRFSAERTGGSVSTLTIQRTQQEDSAVYLCASSFDRVGTDTQYFGPGTRLTVL.

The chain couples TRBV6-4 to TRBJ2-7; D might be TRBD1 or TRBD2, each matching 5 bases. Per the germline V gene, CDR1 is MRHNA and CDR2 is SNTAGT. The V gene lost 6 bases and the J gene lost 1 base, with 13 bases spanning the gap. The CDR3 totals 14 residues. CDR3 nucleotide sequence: TGTGCCAGCAGGGACAAGAAGCGGTCCTACGAGCAGTACTTC. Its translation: CASRDKKRSYEQYF.

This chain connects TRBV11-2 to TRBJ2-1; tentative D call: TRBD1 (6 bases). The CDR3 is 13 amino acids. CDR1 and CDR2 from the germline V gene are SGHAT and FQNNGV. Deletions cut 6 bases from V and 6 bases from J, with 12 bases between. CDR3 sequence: CASSFIRGNEQFF. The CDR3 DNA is TGTGCCAGCAGTTTTATCAGGGGCAATGAGCAGTTCTTC.

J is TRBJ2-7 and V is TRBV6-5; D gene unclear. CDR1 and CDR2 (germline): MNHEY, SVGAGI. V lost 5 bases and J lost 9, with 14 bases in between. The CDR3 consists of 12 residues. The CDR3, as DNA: TGTGCCAGCAGTGGCGGATCTACGATGCAGTACTTC. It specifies CASSGGSTMQYF.